Here is one T cell receptor (beta chain) with its context. CDR1 and CDR2 from the germline V gene are SEHNR and FQNEAQ (reference sequence). The CDR3 sequence is 13 residues long. V was pared by 5 bases and J by 6 bases, with 13 bases between. The data belong to a study of CD8 T cells in Susac syndrome. High-throughput TCR beta sequencing covered peripheral CD8+ and CD4+ T cells. An input of about 0.5 to 1 ug of RNA was subjected to reverse transcription using random hexamers. Using its own MiXCR run on the immunoSEQ multiplex PCR reads, TCRdb lists one record per CDR3 protein. Here the sample spans roughly 200,000 distinct CDR3 sequences, roughly 91% being singletons.

This clonotype originated in a human donor with Susac syndrome. Material for sequencing was CD4+ T cells from PBMCs. The gene calls are TRBV7-9 and TRBJ1-1; tentative D call: TRBD1 (5 bases). CDR3 in DNA: TGTGCCAGCAGCCCTGTGGGGGAACCTGAAGCTTTCTTT. As protein: CASSPVGEPEAFF.